A single sample gave rise to the 31 T cell receptor beta chains below, sequenced in a study of tumor-infiltrating lymphocytes in localized non-small cell lung cancer (dated by TCRdb to about 2021). Library generation was performed with the immunoSEQ multiplex PCR assay. TCRdb holds this immuneACCESS table with in-frame rearrangements only. Some clones are missing; in checked studies, unresolved V genes explain under half, and the rest has no known cause. This sample has nearly 9,500 clones in its table, and just under 85% of those were observed once. The ten largest clones add up to around 6.9% of the sample. Sequenced input: uninvolved lung tissue not adjacent to the tumor. The source is a human donor with non-small cell lung cancer.

The chain carries TRBV19 and TRBJ2-7; 9 bases agree with TRBD1. CDR3 length: 13 amino acids. The germline gives CDR1 LNHDA, CDR2 SQIVND (reference sequence). J gave up 6 bases and V 8 bases, and 8 bases lay outside the gene matches. CDR3 in amino acids: CASEGTGKGEQYF. The CDR3 nucleotides read TGTGCCAGTGAAGGGACAGGGAAGGGCGAGCAGTACTTC. Full variable domain (missing parts from reference TRBV19 and TRBJ2-7): DGGITQSPKYLFRKEGQNVTLSCEQNLNHDAMYWYRQDPGQGLRLIYYSQIVNDFQKGDIAEGYSVSREKKESFPLTVTSAQKNPTAFYLCASEGTGKGEQYFGPGTRLTVT.

The V call is TRBV4-3, the J call TRBJ2-3; 9 bases agree with TRBD1. This CDR3 contains 15 residues. In germline, CDR1 is LGHNA, CDR2 YSLEER. After removal of 3 bases from V and 3 bases from J, the junction contained 4 bases not matched to a gene. The CDR3 loop reads CASSQGQGRTDTQYF. Here the CDR3 DNA reads TGCGCCAGCAGCCAGGGACAGGGAAGAACAGATACGCAGTATTTT.

This clone has just one count. Different DNA sequences within this sample yield the same CDR3. This rearrangement joins TRBV4-3 to TRBJ2-1; possibly TRBD1 for D (6 bases). Trimming removed 1 base from V and 7 bases from J, with 8 bases in between. The CDR3 runs 13 residues. The germline CDR1 and CDR2 sequences are LGHNA and YSLEER. CDR3 sequence: CASSQGRGNEQFF. The CDR3 DNA sequence: TGCGCCAGCAGCCAAGGCAGGGGAAATGAGCAGTTCTTC.

By share, this clone ranks as medium-sized. V usage is TRBV29-1 and J usage is TRBJ2-7; perhaps TRBD2 as D (7 bases). V shed 4 bases and J shed 5 bases, with 12 bases lying between them. CDR3 length: 12 residues. The germline V gene encodes CDR1 SQVTM and CDR2 ANQGSEA. This CDR3 is CSVGKGGDEQYF. CDR3 sequence (DNA): TGCAGCGTTGGAAAGGGGGGGGACGAGCAGTACTTC.

V usage is TRBV4-3 and J usage is TRBJ2-1; D not resolved. V dropped 2 bases and J dropped 9 bases, with 11 bases sitting between them. The CDR3 is made up of 13 amino acids. Germline-derived CDR1 and CDR2 are LGHNA and YSLEER. In DNA form, the CDR3 reads TGCGCCAGCAGCCAATCTGGGATGTTTGAGCAGTTCTTC. Translation: CASSQSGMFEQFF.

This clone was observed once. CDR3 loop: CASRNRDFNQPQHF. Here the CDR3 DNA reads TGTGCCAGCAGAAACAGGGATTTCAATCAGCCCCAGCATTTT. The chain uses TRBV2 and TRBJ1-5; D perhaps matches TRBD1 (6 bases). This CDR3 comprises 14 residues. The germline CDR1 and CDR2 sequences are SNHLY and FYNNEI. V lost 6 bases and J lost 3, with 12 bases in between.

V gene TRBV6-1 combines with J gene TRBJ2-7; 9 positions match TRBD2. J lost 3 bases, V lost 6 bases, and 6 bases had no gene match. CDR3 length: 14 residues. Germline CDR1 MNHNS, CDR2 SASEGT. CDR3 coding DNA: TGTGCCAGCAGCGGACTAGCGCATGACTACGAGCAGTACTTC. Amino acids: CASSGLAHDYEQYF.

Here the CDR3 reads CASSFSSGAYNEQFF. Here the CDR3 DNA reads TGCGCCAGCAGCTTTTCTAGCGGGGCCTACAATGAGCAGTTCTTC. The V gene is TRBV5-1, the J gene TRBJ2-1, with TRBD2 matching 9 bases. V lost 2 bases, J lost 2 bases, and 2 bases stayed unmatched. There are 15 residues in the CDR3. The germline V gene has CDR1 SGHRS and CDR2 YFSETQ.

This sequence joins TRBV7-6 and TRBJ2-7; 8 bases agree with TRBD1. CDR1 is SGHVS and CDR2 is FNYEAQ in the germline V gene. The CDR3 contains 14 residues. Losses at the gene ends were 5 bases for V and 9 bases for J; bases not matched to a gene: 12. The CDR3 bases are TGTGCCAGCAGCGCGCCCCGACAGGGGCCGGCGCAGTACTTC. Translation gives CASSAPRQGPAQYF.

The rearrangement uses TRBV28 and TRBJ1-2, with D unresolved. CDR1 and CDR2 (germline): MDHEN, SYDVKM. There are 13 residues in the CDR3. The V end lost 4 bases, the J end lost 6 bases, and 12 bases lay between the germline ends. CDR3 sequence (DNA): TGTGCCAGCAGTTACACAAGACTGCATGGCTACACCTTC. It yields the protein CASSYTRLHGYTF.

This sequence joins TRBV5-1 and TRBJ1-1; TRBD1 might be the D (6 bases). The germline V gene encodes CDR1 SGHRS and CDR2 YFSETQ. CDR3 length: 14 residues. V was trimmed by 4 bases and J by 3 bases, leaving 13 bases between them. This CDR3 reads CASSRPGGHTEAFF. The CDR3 nucleotides are TGCGCCAGCAGCCGGCCGGGGGGCCACACTGAAGCTTTCTTT.

V usage is TRBV27 and J usage is TRBJ1-5, with D perhaps TRBD1 (5 bases). The CDR3 spans 14 residues. The V end lost 3 bases, the J end lost 3 bases, and 9 bases lay between the germline ends. CDR1 is MNHEY and CDR2 is SMNVEV in the germline V gene (reference sequence). This CDR3 is CASSFGADNQPQHF. CDR3 in DNA: TGTGCCAGCAGTTTTGGGGCAGACAATCAGCCCCAGCATTTT.

J is TRBJ2-3 and V is TRBV30, with D uncertain. The CDR3 is 15 residues long. From germline, CDR1 is GTSNPN and CDR2 SVGIG (reference sequence). Between the trimmed V and J ends, which lost 3 bases and 0 bases, there was a span of 13 bases. The CDR3 loop is CAWRGKVTSTDTQYF. Written as DNA, the CDR3 is TGTGCCTGGAGAGGAAAAGTAACTAGCACAGATACGCAGTATTTT.

This chain joins TRBV6-1 and TRBJ1-2; no clear D. V lost 2 bases and J 8 bases, leaving 15 bases between the germline ends. The CDR3 spans 14 residues. From germline, CDR1 is MNHNS and CDR2 SASEGT. CDR3 sequence reads: CASSERPMGGGYTF. CDR3 nucleotides: TGTGCCAGCAGTGAAAGGCCCATGGGTGGGGGCTACACCTTC.

The chain has TRBV7-6 and TRBJ2-7; possible D gene TRBD1, 5 bases. This CDR3 has 15 amino acids. Per the germline V gene, CDR1 is SGHVS and CDR2 is FNYEAQ. The V end lost 5 bases, the J end lost 5 bases, and 19 bases lay between the germline ends. Here the CDR3 DNA reads TGTGCCAGCAGCCCATCGACAGTACGCTCGAACGAGCAGTACTTC. The encoded protein is CASSPSTVRSNEQYF.

The chain links TRBV6-5 to TRBJ2-7; D unclear. With 3 bases removed from V and 9 bases from J, the gap between germline ends came to 18 bases. The CDR3 sequence is 14 residues long. CDR1 is MNHEY, CDR2 SVGAGI, per germline. The CDR3, as DNA: TGTGCCAGCAGTTATAGTTTTGGATCCTATGGGCAGTACTTC. This translates into CASSYSFGSYGQYF.

This rearrangement joins TRBV30 to TRBJ2-2; D is perhaps TRBD2 (7 bases). This CDR3 has 14 residues. Germline lookup yields CDR1 GTSNPN and CDR2 SVGIG (reference sequence). V was clipped by 4 bases and J by 5 bases, with 14 bases between them. The CDR3 loop is CAWTEGGRTGELFF. The CDR3 DNA reads TGTGCCTGGACTGAGGGGGGGCGAACCGGGGAGCTGTTTTTT. The entire variable domain, with the rest obtained from reference TRBV30 and TRBJ2-2, is as follows: SQTIHQWPATLVQPVGSPLSLECTVEGTSNPNLYWYRQAAGRGLQLLFYSVGIGQISSEVPQNLSASRPQDRQFILSSKKLLLSDSGFYLCAWTEGGRTGELFFGEGSRLTVL.

This clone was counted a single time. This chain joins TRBV7-2 and TRBJ2-7; 15 bases match TRBD2. Germline V gene sequence: CDR1 SGHTA, CDR2 FQGNSA. V lost 3 bases, J lost 7 bases, and 4 bases stayed unmatched. The CDR3 runs 15 residues. CDR3 DNA: TGTGCCAGCAGCTTCGGACTAGCGGGAGGGCCTGAGCAGTACTTC. This translates into CASSFGLAGGPEQYF. The full variable domain, in which reference TRBV7-2 and TRBJ2-7 provide the parts outside the CDR3, is GAGVSQSPSNKVTEKGKDVELRCDPISGHTALYWYRQSLGQGLEFLIYFQGNSAPDKSGLPSDRFSAERTGGSVSTLTIQRTQQEDSAVYLCASSFGLAGGPEQYFGPGTRLTVT.

V is TRBV28 and J is TRBJ1-1; 8 nucleotides align to TRBD1. Germline CDR1 MDHEN, CDR2 SYDVKM. Trimming removed 10 bases from V and 4 bases from J; junction bases left unmatched: 11. The CDR3 is 14 amino acids. CDR3 sequence: CATGWTGWGTEAFF. CDR3 nucleotides: TGTGCCACCGGATGGACAGGGTGGGGCACTGAAGCTTTCTTT. Supplemented by reference TRBV28 and TRBJ1-1, the full variable domain reads DVKVTQSSRYLVKRTGEKVFLECVQDMDHENMFWYRQDPGLGLRLIYFSYDVKMKEKGDIPEGYSVSREKKERFSLILESASTNQTSMYLCATGWTGWGTEAFFGQGTRLTVV.

The genes are TRBV29-1 and TRBJ2-3, with D perhaps TRBD2 (6 bases). Germline V gene sequence: CDR1 SQVTM, CDR2 ANQGSEA. This CDR3 is 18 amino acids long. V was shortened by 6 bases and J by 1 base, with 26 bases between the two germline ends. CDR3 residues: CSVAGFVDYSAGTDTQYF. CDR3 DNA sequence: TGCAGCGTAGCAGGGTTCGTGGACTACTCAGCGGGCACAGATACGCAGTATTTT.

The V and J genes are TRBV27 and TRBJ1-6, with D unclear. The germline V gene has CDR1 MNHEY and CDR2 SMNVEV (reference sequence). The CDR3 consists of 15 residues. Trimming stripped 2 bases from V and 10 bases from J, with 15 bases between. CDR3 loop: CASSLVRFYRSPLHF. Here the CDR3 DNA reads TGTGCCAGCAGTTTAGTCAGGTTTTATCGCTCACCCCTCCACTTT.

The genes are TRBV5-1 and TRBJ2-6; D not certain. The CDR3 covers 15 residues. V gave up 4 bases and J gave up 0 bases, with 8 bases separating them. Germline assignment: CDR1 SGHRS and CDR2 YFSETQ. The CDR3: CASSGANSGANVLTF. In nucleotides, the CDR3 is TGCGCCAGCAGCGGCGCGAACTCTGGGGCCAACGTCCTGACTTTC.

The rearrangement links TRBV25-1 to TRBJ1-1; D remains unclear. V lost 7 bases, J lost 4 bases, and 13 bases lay in between. The CDR3 consists of 13 residues. Per germline, CDR1 MGHDK and CDR2 SYGVNS. The CDR3 loop reads CASTWERGTEAFF. CDR3 DNA: TGTGCCAGCACCTGGGAACGTGGCACTGAAGCTTTCTTT.

The rearrangement links TRBV10-3 to TRBJ1-2; D is possibly TRBD1 (5 bases). The V gene lost 4 bases and the J gene lost 6 bases, with 18 bases spanning the gap. CDR1 is ENHRY, CDR2 SYGVKD, per germline. The CDR3 length is 15 residues. The CDR3 is CAISGRGSKTDGYTF. CDR3 coding DNA: TGTGCCATCAGTGGGAGGGGCAGCAAAACCGATGGCTACACCTTC.

The V and J genes are TRBV10-2 and TRBJ2-5; perhaps TRBD2 as D (6 bases). CDR1 and CDR2 (germline): WSHSY, SAAADI. V was cut by 6 bases and J by 4 bases, with 9 bases left in between. This CDR3 has 12 amino acids. This chain's CDR3 is CASRRRGETQYF. The DNA of the CDR3 is TGCGCCAGCAGGAGGCGGGGAGAGACCCAGTACTTC.

The chain carries TRBV2 and TRBJ2-1; 8 bases match TRBD1. The V and J ends lost 3 bases and 11 bases, in that order; junction bases with no gene match: 9. This CDR3 has 14 amino acids. Germline assignment: CDR1 SNHLY and CDR2 FYNNEI. The DNA of the CDR3 is TGTGCCAGCAGTGACGTCCCAGGGGGCGCGAAGCAGTTCTTC. Amino acids: CASSDVPGGAKQFF.

The sample holds one count of this clone. The chain employs TRBV19 and TRBJ2-2; 8 nucleotides align to TRBD1. This CDR3 has 15 amino acids. Germline V lookup: CDR1 LNHDA, CDR2 SQIVND (reference sequence). Losses at the gene ends were 0 bases for V and 8 bases for J; bases not matched to a gene: 5. For the CDR3, the DNA is TGTGCCAGTAGTATAGACAGGGGGCAAGCGGGGGAGCTGTTTTTT. Protein product: CASSIDRGQAGELFF.

V usage is TRBV4-2 and J usage is TRBJ2-7, with 10 nucleotides matching TRBD2. There are 17 residues in the CDR3. The trim removed 0 bases at V and 1 base at J, leaving 6 bases unmatched. The germline V gene has CDR1 LGHNA and CDR2 YNFKEQ. CDR3 DNA sequence: TGTGCCAGCAGCCAAGAGCTCCTAGCGGGGGATTCCTACGAGCAGTACTTC. Residues: CASSQELLAGDSYEQYF.

V and J are TRBV7-2 and TRBJ2-5; a possible D gene is TRBD2 (6 bases). Germline V gene sequence: CDR1 SGHTA, CDR2 FQGNSA. The CDR3 contains 13 residues. Trimming pared 4 bases from V and 2 bases from J, leaving 8 bases between. CDR3 sequence: CASSSGLQETQYF. The CDR3 nucleotides read TGTGCCAGCAGCTCGGGACTGCAAGAGACCCAGTACTTC.

This sequence joins TRBV27 and TRBJ1-6, with D possibly TRBD1 on 6 matching bases. The ends were cut back, 5 bases at V and 16 bases at J, with 15 bases in the middle. The CDR3 covers 12 residues. Germline CDR1 is MNHEY and CDR2 is SMNVEV (reference sequence). CDR3 nucleotides: TGTGCCAGCAGTCCCGCCCGGGACACGCTCCACTTT. It encodes CASSPARDTLHF.

This clone was seen a single time. The V and J genes are TRBV28 and TRBJ2-3; tentative D call: TRBD2 (6 bases). Trimming cost V 3 bases and J 0 bases, with 16 bases left between them. Germline CDR1 MDHEN, CDR2 SYDVKM. CDR3 length equals 17 residues. CDR3 sequence: CASSLEMSSVSTDTQYF. The CDR3 coding sequence is TGTGCCAGCAGTTTGGAGATGTCTAGCGTTAGCACAGATACGCAGTATTTT.